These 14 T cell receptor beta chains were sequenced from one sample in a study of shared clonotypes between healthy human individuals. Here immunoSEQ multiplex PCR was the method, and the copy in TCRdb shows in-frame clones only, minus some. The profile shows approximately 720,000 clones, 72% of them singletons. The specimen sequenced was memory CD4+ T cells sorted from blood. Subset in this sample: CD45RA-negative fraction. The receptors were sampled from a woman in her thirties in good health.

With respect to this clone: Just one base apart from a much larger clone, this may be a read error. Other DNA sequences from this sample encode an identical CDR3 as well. The CDR3 DNA reads TGTGCCAGCAGCTTAGTTGGCACAGATACGCAGTATTTT. Residues: CASSLVGTDTQYF. This sequence joins TRBV7-2 and TRBJ2-3; no clear D gene. The CDR3 covers 13 residues. The germline V gene has CDR1 SGHTA and CDR2 FQGNSA. V dropped 1 base and J dropped 1 base, with 3 bases sitting between them.

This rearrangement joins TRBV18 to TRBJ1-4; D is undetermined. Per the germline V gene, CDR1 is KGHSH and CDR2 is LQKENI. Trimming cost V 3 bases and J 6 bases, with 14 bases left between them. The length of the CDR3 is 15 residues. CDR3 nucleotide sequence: TGTGCCAGCTCACCGGGCCCTGGGTCAGATGAAAAACTGTTTTTT. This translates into CASSPGPGSDEKLFF. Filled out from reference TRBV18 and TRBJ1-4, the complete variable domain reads NAGVMQNPRHLVRRRGQEARLRCSPMKGHSHVYWYRQLPEEGLKFMVYLQKENIIDESGMPKERFSAEFPKEGPSILRIQQVVRGDSAAYFCASSPGPGSDEKLFFGSGTQLSVL.

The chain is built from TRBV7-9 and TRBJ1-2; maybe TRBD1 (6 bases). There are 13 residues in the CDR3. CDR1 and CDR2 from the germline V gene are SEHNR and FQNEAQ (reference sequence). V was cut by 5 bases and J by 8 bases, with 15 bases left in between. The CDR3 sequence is CASSENWGRGYTF. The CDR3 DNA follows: TGTGCCAGCAGCGAGAACTGGGGGCGAGGCTACACCTTC.

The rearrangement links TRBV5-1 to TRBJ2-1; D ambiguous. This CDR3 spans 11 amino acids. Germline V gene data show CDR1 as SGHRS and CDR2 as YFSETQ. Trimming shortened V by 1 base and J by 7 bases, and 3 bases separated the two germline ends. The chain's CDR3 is CASSLLNEQFF. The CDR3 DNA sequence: TGCGCCAGCAGCTTGCTTAATGAGCAGTTCTTC.

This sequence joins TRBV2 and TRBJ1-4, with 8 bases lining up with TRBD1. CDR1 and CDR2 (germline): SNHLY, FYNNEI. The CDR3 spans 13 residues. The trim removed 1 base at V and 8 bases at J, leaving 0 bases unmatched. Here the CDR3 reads CASSEDRGEKLFF. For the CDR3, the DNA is TGTGCCAGCAGTGAAGACAGGGGGGAAAAACTGTTTTTT.

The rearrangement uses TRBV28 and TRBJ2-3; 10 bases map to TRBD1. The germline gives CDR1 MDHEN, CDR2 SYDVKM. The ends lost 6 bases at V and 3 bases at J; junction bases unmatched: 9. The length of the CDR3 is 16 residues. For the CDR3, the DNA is TGTGCCAGCAGCCGGGGGGACAGGGGTTATACAGATACGCAGTATTTT. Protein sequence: CASSRGDRGYTDTQYF.

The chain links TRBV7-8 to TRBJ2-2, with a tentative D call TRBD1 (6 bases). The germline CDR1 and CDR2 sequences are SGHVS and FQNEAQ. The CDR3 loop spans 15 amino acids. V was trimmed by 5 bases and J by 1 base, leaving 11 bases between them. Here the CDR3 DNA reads TGTGCCAGCAGCACGACAGGTGGGAACACCGGGGAGCTGTTTTTT. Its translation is CASSTTGGNTGELFF.

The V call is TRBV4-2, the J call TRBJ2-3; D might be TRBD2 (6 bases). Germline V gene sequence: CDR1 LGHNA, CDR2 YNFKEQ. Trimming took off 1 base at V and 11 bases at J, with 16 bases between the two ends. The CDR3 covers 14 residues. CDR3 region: CASSQGEAARGQYF. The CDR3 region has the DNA TGTGCCAGCAGCCAAGGCGAAGCCGCGCGGGGGCAGTATTTT.

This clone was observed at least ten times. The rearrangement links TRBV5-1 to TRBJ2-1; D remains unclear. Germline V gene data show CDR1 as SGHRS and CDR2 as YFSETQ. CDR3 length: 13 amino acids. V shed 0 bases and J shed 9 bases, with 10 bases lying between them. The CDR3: CASSLEAPTEQFF. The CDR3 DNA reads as TGCGCCAGCAGCTTGGAGGCCCCAACTGAGCAGTTCTTC.

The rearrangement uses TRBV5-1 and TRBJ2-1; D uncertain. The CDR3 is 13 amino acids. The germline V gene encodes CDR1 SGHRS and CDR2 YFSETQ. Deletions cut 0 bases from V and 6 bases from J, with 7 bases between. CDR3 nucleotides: TGCGCCAGCAGCTTGGCCTCCGGCAATGAGCAGTTCTTC. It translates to CASSLASGNEQFF.

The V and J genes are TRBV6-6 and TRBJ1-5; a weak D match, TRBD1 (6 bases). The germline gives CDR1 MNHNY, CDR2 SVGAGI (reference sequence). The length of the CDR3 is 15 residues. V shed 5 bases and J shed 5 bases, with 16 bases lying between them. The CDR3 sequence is CASSPGQGTHQPQHF. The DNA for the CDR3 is TGTGCCAGCAGTCCCGGGCAGGGGACCCATCAGCCCCAGCATTTT.

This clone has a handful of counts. The CDR3 reads CASSSTPYEQYF. CDR3 DNA sequence: TGTGCCAGCAGTTCTACACCCTACGAGCAGTACTTC. This rearrangement joins TRBV7-9 to TRBJ2-7; no definite D call. The germline CDR1 and CDR2 sequences are SEHNR and FQNEAQ (reference sequence). CDR3 length equals 12 residues. Trimming pared 6 bases from V and 2 bases from J, leaving 8 bases between.

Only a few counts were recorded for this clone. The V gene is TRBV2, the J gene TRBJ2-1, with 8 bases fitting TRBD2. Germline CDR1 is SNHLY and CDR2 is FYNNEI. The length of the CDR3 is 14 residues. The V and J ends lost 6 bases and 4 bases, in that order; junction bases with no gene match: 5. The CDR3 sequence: CASRIAGQYNEQFF. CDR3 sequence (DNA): TGTGCCAGCAGGATAGCGGGACAATACAATGAGCAGTTCTTC.

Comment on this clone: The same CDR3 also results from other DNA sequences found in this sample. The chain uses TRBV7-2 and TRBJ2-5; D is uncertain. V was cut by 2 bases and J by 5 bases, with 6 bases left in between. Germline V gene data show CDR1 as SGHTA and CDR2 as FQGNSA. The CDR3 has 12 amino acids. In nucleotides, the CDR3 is TGTGCCAGCAGCTTATTCCAGGAGACCCAGTACTTC. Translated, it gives CASSLFQETQYF.